This TCR beta chain was identified in a study of CD8+ T cells in alopecia areata. Study-level findings and limits: Resident alphabeta T cells of normal skin are also sequenced in scalp samples.

About this clone itself: What it recognizes is unknown. Germline and genes: mouse. The sequence runs out 4 residues before the end of the CDR3; the remainder is reconstructed from the germline J gene.

Germline V gives CDR1 LGHNA, CDR2 YNLKQL (reference sequence). Trimming took 4 bases from V and 1 from J; bases not matched to a gene: 6. The CDR3 has 15 residues. It was cDNA, reverse transcribed from extracted RNA, that served as the sequencing template. Clones were sequenced by immunoSEQ multiplex PCR, and TCRdb holds only the in-frame ones, with some missing. The sample gives 200,000 to 300,000 clones, none seen only once, and the top ten clones hold 1.2%. The authors sorted pooled cutaneous lymph node cells using CD4, CD8alpha, NKG2D, NKG2ACE and other markers. The clonotype comes from a C3H/HeJ mouse with alopecia areata. The strain's MHC haplotype is H2-k. Input material: CD4+ T cells sorted from a lymph node. The gene calls are TRBV5 and TRBJ1-1; 7 bases match TRBD1. CDR3: CASSPPRTGNTEVFF. CDR3 DNA, as far as it was read: TGTGCCAGCAGCCCACCCCGGACAGGGAACACA.